Detailed here is one T cell receptor beta chain. Germline V gene data show CDR1 as MNHEY and CDR2 as SMNVEV (reference sequence). V gave up 5 bases and J gave up 5 bases, with 13 bases separating them. This CDR3 has 14 amino acids. This sample is drawn from a study of cytomegalovirus exposure and HLA in healthy donors. Sequencing used immunoSEQ multiplex PCR; TCRdb keeps in-frame clones, though not all of them. Of about 220,000 clones listed, 75% to 95% are singletons. The TCR sequence derives from a woman aged 18-29 years in good health and CMV-seronegative. Material for sequencing was PBMCs. The chain employs TRBV27 and TRBJ1-5; maybe TRBD1 (6 bases). This CDR3 reads CASSPMDSYQPQHF. DNA for the CDR3: TGTGCCAGCAGTCCCATGGACAGTTATCAGCCCCAGCATTTT.